This TCR beta chain was captured by sequencing in a study of a mutant IDH1 vaccine in newly diagnosed glioma. In the study overall: Vaccine administration was initiated 4-6 weeks following radiotherapy alone, or with temozolomide cycles. Regarding the study as a whole: Apparently, pseudoprogression bore no relation to changes among the top peripheral T cell clonotypes. Of the patients, less than 95% had vaccine-induced immune responses.

As to time point: week 11, during vaccination. A 20-mer mutant IDH1 peptide at 300 ug was injected subcutaneously with topical imiquimod. The donor cohort comprised cases of new WHO grade 3 or 4 IDH1-mutant, ATRX-lost astrocytoma. Measured with immunoSEQ multiplex PCR; TCRdb has only the in-frame clones, and not every one. In the table there are about 130,000 clones, over 75% of which are singletons. A single count supports this clone. Its antigen is not identified. Germline V gene sequence: CDR1 MNHNS, CDR2 SASEGT. The V end lost 4 bases, the J end lost 0 bases, and 13 bases lay between the germline ends. The CDR3 is 15 amino acids.

The sample in question was PBMCs, obtained from a glioma patient whose treatment included an IDH1 peptide vaccine. The source is a man in his forties with glioma. The rearrangement uses TRBV6-1 and TRBJ2-7, with D tentatively TRBD1 or TRBD2 (5 bases each). In DNA form, the CDR3 reads TGTGCCAGCAGTGTAGAGGGGCGAAGCTCCTACGAGCAGTACTTC. It is translated as CASSVEGRSSYEQYF.